This T cell receptor beta chain was recovered during a study of cytomegalovirus exposure and HLA in healthy donors. Study summary: In terms of ancestry, the Caucasian-associated cluster contained roughly 81% of the roughly 400 genotyped donors. Study-wide results and caveats: For TCR beta chains, V- and J-gene trimming was later linked to a missense DCLRE1C variant. Some TCR beta chains (more than 150 of them) were listed as cytomegalovirus-associated. Links to common viral pathogens appeared, in a later analysis, for several of the most significant clusters.

60 Vbeta and 13 Jbeta primers were used in PCR. Sequencing was performed with immunoSEQ multiplex PCR; in TCRdb, only in-frame clones are kept and a portion is missing. The table has about 150,000 clones, around 72% seen once. With 0 bases clipped from V and 5 bases from J, the junction kept 3 bases outside the gene matches. CDR3 size: 15 residues. Per germline, CDR1 SGHNT and CDR2 YYREEE (reference sequence). Notes on this clone: What it binds is unknown.

J is TRBJ1-1 and V is TRBV5-4, with 11 bases that match TRBD1. This clonotype was obtained from a woman aged 45 to 65 in good health and CMV-seropositive. Material for sequencing was PBMCs. The CDR3 DNA reads as TGTGCCAGCAGCTTGGTAGGGACAGGGGGGACTGAAGCTTTCTTT. Protein sequence: CASSLVGTGGTEAFF.